What follows describes a single TCR beta chain. The time point here: patch test 2, 6 weeks after DPC sensitization. Regarding treatment: therapeutic diphenylcyclopropenone sensitization with weekly scalp DPC. People who gave samples had alopecia, were 18 to 70 years old, and were suitable for DPC. This sample is drawn from a study of human T cells and chemical hapten exposure. For the study at large: Patients were mainly female, each with alopecia areata, totalis or universalis.

In the original processing: Samples contained a median of roughly 93,000 TCRs, with a range of about 20,000 to 750,000. TCRdb itself ran the RACE reads through MiXCR, one entry per CDR3 protein. It is TCRdb's table, rather than the study itself, that gives the V and J calls and clone size. The sample holds about 380,000 distinct CDR3 sequences, under 6.5% seen once. The CDR3 totals 13 residues. V was pared by 3 bases and J by 7 bases, with 3 bases of the junction left unmatched. Germline V gene sequence: CDR1 MNHEY, CDR2 SMNVEV (reference sequence). The sequence derives from a woman younger than 30 with alopecia areata. Some clones in this sample may be carry-over from other donors' samples. The rearrangement links TRBV27 to TRBJ1-5, with TRBD1 matching 7 bases. Sequenced material: whole blood, taken in connection with sensitization to the hapten diphenylcyclopropenone (DPC). Here the CDR3 DNA reads TGTGCCAGCAGTTTGAGGGGGCACCAGCCCCAGCATTTT. This codes for CASSLRGHQPQHF.